This entry is about one T cell receptor beta chain. Its antigen is still unknown. No much larger clone is present one base from it, and per-base qualities are unavailable. Using the deep immunoSEQ assay, multiplex PCR amplified TCR CDR3 regions from genomic DNA. Extracted genomic DNA from each cell subset was distributed evenly across all wells of several immunoSEQ 96-well plates, and each plate was treated as a replicate. Each replicate PCR for sorted subsets received about 200 ng genomic DNA, equal to roughly 29,000 T cell genomes. Purified libraries were quantified with a Qubit 3.0 fluorometer, sized on a Bioanalyzer 2100, and re-quantified with the KAPA Library Quantification kit. Every immunoSEQ 96-well plate was sequenced on a dedicated single-read 150-cycle Illumina NextSeq 550 flow cell. Processing in the source paper ran as follows. Because the immunoSEQ output held only junctional sequences and lacked quality scores, the filtering could not match the filtering applied to full-length reads. To assign V/J genes and CDR3, sequences were annotated against IMGT germline references using PyIR, a Python wrapper for IgBLAST v1.9. Reads were removed for weak V/J assignments (E-value above 1e-6), missing CDR3, stop codons, out-of-frame junctions, or ambiguous translated residues. V3J clonotypes were defined as sequences sharing an identical inferred V gene, J gene, and CDR3 amino acid sequence. Percentage overlap between repertoires was calculated by dividing the number of shared unique clonotypes by the size of the smaller repertoire. Richness of each repertoire was evaluated using RTK rarefaction, the Chao1 estimator, and Recon v2.1 estimates of unobserved clonotypes. OLGA was used to compute generation probabilities for all TCRbeta clonotypes that the gDNA method yielded from a handful of donors. The table was pulled from immuneACCESS by TCRdb, which kept in-frame rearrangements only. Such tables lose some clones; where checked, under half of the loss comes from unresolved V genes, and the rest has no known cause. V and J calls plus clone size are reproduced from that table; the DNA served to infer D and trimming. A total of under 2.5 million clones appear in this sample, roughly 90% of them only once. Clones ranked in the top ten supply approximately 0.41% of the sample.

The data originate from a study of shared clonotypes between healthy human individuals (dated by TCRdb to the early 2020s). General notes on the study: A few men and a couple of women, aged 18 to 49 years, made up the cohort. To increase sequencing depth and limit assay-specific biases, different laboratories used diverse techniques to prepare libraries and sequence TCR repertoires. For each donor, CD4 naive and CD4 memory were each given three plates, CD8 naive was given two plates, and CD8 memory was given one plate. Leukapheresis yielded between about 0.9 and 8.9 billion PBMCs per donor. The study deeply sequenced blood TCR repertoires of 5 or 6 healthy adults to estimate repertoire size and the extent of clonotype sharing between individuals.

Results and caveats for the whole study, not just this receptor: Roughly 5% of naive CD4, around 4% of naive CD8, about 2.5% of memory CD4, and approximately 0.39% of memory CD8 clonotypes were shared across a few donors. Higher generation probabilities were observed for clonotypes shared by all four sorted-subset donors than for non-shared clonotypes. Even with the large sequencing depth, rarefaction of the sorted-subset datasets indicated that sequencing was incomplete. Sampling was restricted to blood, and TCR repertoires in tissues likely differ from the TCR repertoires found in blood. Pairwise subsampling indicated that sequencing depth was expected to affect the degree of clonotype sharing among donors. Larger estimated clonotype richness was generally found for naive subsets than for memory subsets. Because the study included only a small number of donors, the genetic and exposure-history diversity represented was limited.

The donors were healthy, HIV-negative adults with no recently reported acute infections or vaccinations. Only Caucasian adults living in Nashville, Tennessee, USA were represented among the donors. Magnetic negative selection was used to enrich CD4+ T cells, after which naive cells were positively selected on CD45RA and the negative fraction became the memory subset. Blood was obtained by leukapheresis, after which PBMCs were separated by Ficoll-Histopaque density gradient centrifugation and cryopreserved in liquid nitrogen vapor phase. Purity and quantity of every magnetically sorted T cell population were checked by analytical flow cytometry. From each sorted fraction, genomic DNA was isolated and quantified by UV absorbance on a Nanodrop 2000c. CDR1 and CDR2 were assigned from the germline V gene as SGHNT and YENEEA. The CDR3 numbers 17 residues from cysteine through phenylalanine. Here the CDR3 DNA is all that survives: 51 bases in frame from base 1. Trimming takes 1 base off V and 5 bases off J; junction bases not matched to a gene: 10.

Rearrangement joined TRBV11-3 to TRBJ2-1; 8 central nucleotides agree with TRBD2. The source material was naive CD4+ T cells from PBMCs. Sample cell subset or site, as interpreted from the label and publication: CD45RA+ positively selected. This clonotype was obtained from a man in his late teens or twenties in good health. Some clones in this sample may be carry-over from other donors' samples. The CDR3 protein: CASSLGSGTRMNNEQFF. The sequenced DNA: TGTGCCAGCAGCTTAGGTTCCGGGACTAGGATGAACAATGAGCAGTTCTTC.